Shown below are 29 T cell receptor beta chains from a single sample sequenced in a study of T cells after posttransplantation cyclophosphamide listed by TCRdb under 2016. Preparation of the library involved the immunoSEQ multiplex PCR assay. The table was pulled from immuneACCESS by TCRdb, which kept in-frame rearrangements only. Such tables lose some clones; where checked, under half of the loss comes from unresolved V genes, and the rest has no known cause. Across this sample there are around 22,000 clones, with 86% seen only once. The ten most abundant clones make up about an eighth of the sample. The meaning of the sample's treatment or condition label: high-dose cyclophosphamide on days +3 and +4 as single-agent GVHD prophylaxis. Patients in the PTCy group got busulfan and fludarabine conditioning, a marrow graft from a related or unrelated donor, and cyclophosphamide on days +3 and +4. This material consisted of PBMCs, taken after allogeneic stem cell transplant with posttransplant cyclophosphamide. These receptors were obtained from a female patient younger than 45 who received an allogeneic stem cell transplant from an unrelated donor, was CMV-positive, and had no GVHD. Following a transplant, some T lymphocytes may have been derived from the graft donor.

This chain uses TRBV5-6 with TRBJ1-5; 11 bases map to TRBD1. The junction had 17 bases not matched to a gene; V was cut back by 1 base and J by 11 bases. The germline CDR1 and CDR2 sequences are SGHDT and YYEEEE. The CDR3 contains 18 residues. This CDR3 reads CASSLFRDRGSDMAAQHF. The CDR3 DNA sequence: TGTGCCAGCAGCTTGTTCCGGGACAGGGGGTCCGATATGGCGGCCCAGCATTTT.

The chain is built from TRBV18 and TRBJ1-1; TRBD1 matches 9 bases. The trim removed 5 bases at V and 1 base at J, leaving 2 bases unmatched. The CDR3 extends over 14 amino acids. The germline V gene encodes CDR1 KGHSH and CDR2 LQKENI. CDR3 in amino acids: CASSAGQGNTEAFF. CDR3 nucleotide sequence: TGTGCCAGCTCAGCGGGACAGGGGAACACTGAAGCTTTCTTT.

The rearrangement links TRBV29-1 to TRBJ1-1; D perhaps matches TRBD1 (6 bases). Germline CDR1 is SQVTM and CDR2 is ANQGSEA. The CDR3 consists of 13 residues. V was pared by 5 bases and J by 7 bases, with 17 bases between. CDR3 DNA sequence: TGCAGCGTTATGGACAGCCTGCTTGGTGAAGCTTTCTTT. Translation: CSVMDSLLGEAFF. Looking up the rest from reference TRBV29-1 and TRBJ1-1 gives the full variable domain: SAVISQKPSRDICQRGTSLTIQCQVDSQVTMMFWYRQQPGQSLTLIATANQGSEATYESGFVIDKFPISRPNLTFSTLTVSNMSPEDSSIYLCSVMDSLLGEAFFGQGTRLTVV.

The chain is built from TRBV30 and TRBJ1-6; weak D call: TRBD1 (6 bases). CDR3 length: 13 residues. Trimming left V 4 bases short and J 10 bases short, with 14 bases between. Germline V CDR1 and CDR2: GTSNPN, SVGIG (reference sequence). CDR3 nucleotides: TGTGCCTGGACGAGTAGGGGGGGATCACCCCTCCACTTT. Translated, it gives CAWTSRGGSPLHF.

DNA of the CDR3: TGTGCCAGCAGCTTATCCGGCGGGGTTACGTTCTACGAGCAGTACTTC. This codes for CASSLSGGVTFYEQYF. The genes are TRBV7-2 and TRBJ2-7; TRBD2 is a possible D gene (6 bases). The V gene's germline CDR1 is SGHTA and CDR2 FQGNSA. Trimming removed 2 bases at V and 3 bases at J, with 17 bases between. The CDR3 has 16 amino acids.

The chain recombines TRBV4-1 with TRBJ1-2; D gene ambiguous. This CDR3 comprises 15 residues. Trimming shortened V by 1 base and J by 8 bases, and 17 bases separated the two germline ends. Germline loops: CDR1 MGHRA, CDR2 YSYEKL. The CDR3 bases are TGCGCCAGCAGCCAAGCGGAGTGGATGAGCCGAGGCTACACCTTC. Translation gives CASSQAEWMSRGYTF.

This clone was recorded only once. The junction does not match germline at one end; this may be a read error. The sample contains more than one DNA sequence encoding this CDR3. This rearrangement joins TRBV28 to TRBJ2-7, with D uncertain. Germline lookup yields CDR1 MDHEN and CDR2 SYDVKM. The CDR3 covers 12 residues. This chain's CDR3 is CASSPTFYEQYF. The CDR3 nucleotides are TGCGCCAGTTCACCTACCTTCTACGAGCAGTACTTC.

This chain links TRBV5-1 with TRBJ2-3; TRBD2 matches at 12 bases. The J segment lost 2 bases and the V segment lost 4 bases, leaving 5 bases of the junction unmatched. CDR3 length equals 16 residues. Germline V gene sequence: CDR1 SGHRS, CDR2 YFSETQ. CDR3 region: CASSPGLAGFTDTQYF. As DNA, the CDR3 is TGCGCCAGCAGCCCCGGACTAGCGGGGTTCACAGATACGCAGTATTTT. The full variable domain, its missing parts supplied by reference TRBV5-1 and TRBJ2-3, is KAGVTQTPRYLIKTRGQQVTLSCSPISGHRSVSWYQQTPGQGLQFLFEYFSETQRNKGNFPGRFSGRQFSNSRSEMNVSTLELGDSALYLCASSPGLAGFTDTQYFGPGTRLTVL.

The gene calls are TRBV2 and TRBJ1-1; no definite D call. Germline CDR1 SNHLY, CDR2 FYNNEI. The CDR3 has 12 residues. Trimming removed 8 bases at V and 0 bases at J, with 7 bases between. The CDR3 DNA reads as TGTGCCAGCCTCTATCTGAACACTGAAGCTTTCTTT. This sequence encodes CASLYLNTEAFF. The entire variable domain, with the rest obtained from reference TRBV2 and TRBJ1-1, is as follows: EPEVTQTPSHQVTQMGQEVILRCVPISNHLYFYWYRQILGQKVEFLVSFYNNEISEKSEIFDDQFSVERPDGSNFTLKIRSTKLEDSAMYFCASLYLNTEAFFGQGTRLTVV.

The rearrangement uses TRBV29-1 and TRBJ1-4; TRBD1 aligns across 9 bases. The CDR3 has 14 amino acids. The V gene's germline CDR1 is SQVTM and CDR2 ANQGSEA. The ends lost 7 bases at V and 7 bases at J; junction bases unmatched: 10. The CDR3 here is CSALDRGRREKLFF. The CDR3 DNA follows: TGCAGCGCCCTGGACAGGGGTAGGCGTGAAAAACTGTTTTTT.

V and J are TRBV5-1 and TRBJ1-6, with 8 bases that match TRBD1. The ends lost 0 bases at V and 0 bases at J; junction bases unmatched: 5. The CDR3 loop spans 18 amino acids. Germline-derived CDR1 and CDR2 are SGHRS and YFSETQ. CDR3 sequence: CASSLVTGGSSYNSPLHF. CDR3 DNA: TGCGCCAGCAGCTTGGTTACAGGGGGTAGCTCCTATAATTCACCCCTCCACTTT.

The J gene is TRBJ1-6, the V gene TRBV27; TRBD1 might be the D (6 bases). Germline V gene lookup returns CDR1 MNHEY and CDR2 SMNVEV (reference sequence). Trimming pared 0 bases from V and 6 bases from J, leaving 15 bases between. The CDR3 extends over 17 amino acids. The CDR3, as DNA: TGTGCCAGCAGTTTATCGTTCAGGGGCCCTAGTAATTCACCCCTCCACTTT. This gives the protein CASSLSFRGPSNSPLHF.

The CDR3 is CASSSLTGTYEQYF. In DNA form, the CDR3 reads TGTGCCAGCAGTTCCCTAACAGGGACCTACGAGCAGTACTTC. This chain joins TRBV28 and TRBJ2-7; possible D gene TRBD1, 6 bases. Per germline, CDR1 MDHEN and CDR2 SYDVKM. This CDR3 contains 14 residues. Trimming removed 4 bases from V and 2 bases from J, with 12 bases in between.

This clone was observed a handful of times. The J gene is TRBJ1-2, the V gene TRBV7-9; 9 bases fit TRBD1. The CDR3 sequence is 13 residues long. Trimming took 5 bases from V and 8 from J; bases not matched to a gene: 6. Germline V lookup: CDR1 SEHNR, CDR2 FQNEAQ (reference sequence). CDR3 sequence reads: CASSGGTGWGYTF. CDR3 nucleotide sequence: TGTGCCAGCAGCGGGGGGACAGGGTGGGGCTACACCTTC.

The genes are TRBV7-2 and TRBJ1-4, with 10 bases fitting TRBD1. This CDR3 has 15 residues. Germline V CDR1 and CDR2: SGHTA, FQGNSA. The V gene end was trimmed by 2 bases and the J gene end by 8 bases; junction bases not matched to a gene: 5. CDR3 sequence: CASSLSGTGVEKLFF. The DNA of the CDR3 is TGTGCCAGCAGCTTAAGCGGGACAGGGGTCGAAAAACTGTTTTTT.

The V gene is TRBV28, the J gene TRBJ2-2; D gene uncertain. The CDR3 consists of 12 residues. Germline values: CDR1 MDHEN, CDR2 SYDVKM. The V and J ends lost 7 bases and 1 base respectively, with 4 bases between them. CDR3 nucleotides: TGTGCCAGCAATAGGAACACCGGGGAGCTGTTTTTT. It translates to CASNRNTGELFF.

The J gene is TRBJ2-7, the V gene TRBV27; maybe TRBD1 (6 bases). The CDR3 consists of 14 residues. The germline V and J ends were trimmed by 5 bases and 3 bases, with 14 bases remaining between them. Germline values: CDR1 MNHEY, CDR2 SMNVEV (reference sequence). The CDR3 protein is CASSPTTGGYEQYF. The DNA of the CDR3 is TGTGCCAGCAGTCCAACGACAGGAGGCTACGAGCAGTACTTC.

The chain couples TRBV19 to TRBJ2-2, with D possibly being TRBD1 (6 bases). Germline CDR1 reads LNHDA; CDR2 reads SQIVND (reference sequence). The V and J ends lost 7 bases and 9 bases respectively, with 9 bases between them. CDR3 size: 11 residues. The CDR3 here is CASNRAWELFF. CDR3 DNA: TGTGCCAGTAACAGGGCTTGGGAGCTGTTTTTT. The full variable domain, rest sourced from reference TRBV19 and TRBJ2-2, is DGGITQSPKYLFRKEGQNVTLSCEQNLNHDAMYWYRQDPGQGLRLIYYSQIVNDFQKGDIAEGYSVSREKKESFPLTVTSAQKNPTAFYLCASNRAWELFFGEGSRLTVL.

The gene calls are TRBV5-8 and TRBJ2-7; TRBD2 is a possible D gene (6 bases). Germline-derived CDR1 and CDR2 are SGHTS and YDEGEE. Trimming left V 2 bases short and J 7 bases short, with 16 bases between. The length of the CDR3 is 14 residues. DNA for the CDR3: TGTGCCAGCAGCTTTCGGGCCGGACTAAGTGAGCAGTACTTC. Encoded protein: CASSFRAGLSEQYF.

The rearrangement joins TRBV5-4 to TRBJ2-3; D remains ambiguous. V was shortened by 4 bases and J by 0 bases, with 15 bases between the two germline ends. The CDR3 contains 16 residues. CDR1 SGHNT and CDR2 YYREEE come from the germline V gene (reference sequence). The CDR3 sequence is CASSERLRLSTDTQYF. CDR3 nucleotides: TGTGCCAGCAGCGAAAGACTGCGGTTGAGCACAGATACGCAGTATTTT.

The J gene is TRBJ2-3, the V gene TRBV30; 11 bases agree with TRBD2. CDR1 and CDR2 (germline): GTSNPN, SVGIG (reference sequence). The CDR3 totals 19 residues. V lost 3 bases, J lost 0 bases, and 14 bases stayed unmatched. As DNA, the CDR3 is TGTGCCTGGAGCGGGAGTAGCGGGGGGGCCGGGGCCAGCACAGATACGCAGTATTTT. It specifies CAWSGSSGGAGASTDTQYF.

The gene calls are TRBV27 and TRBJ2-5; 8 bases match TRBD1. CDR1 and CDR2 from the germline V gene are MNHEY and SMNVEV (reference sequence). This CDR3 spans 16 amino acids. V was pared by 5 bases and J by 0 bases, with 8 bases of the junction left unmatched. CDR3 sequence (DNA): TGTGCCAGCAGTGCCGGACAGGGTGGGGACCAAGAGACCCAGTACTTC. It specifies CASSAGQGGDQETQYF.

This clone showed up just a few times. The V call is TRBV7-2, the J call TRBJ1-5; the D is unclear. V lost 2 bases and J 2 bases, leaving 16 bases between the germline ends. Germline CDR1 and CDR2: SGHTA and FQGNSA. The CDR3 extends over 17 amino acids. The CDR3: CASSLFPRGVGNQPQHF. CDR3 coding DNA: TGTGCCAGCAGCTTATTCCCTAGAGGCGTGGGCAATCAGCCCCAGCATTTT.

The V call is TRBV30, the J call TRBJ1-5; D is unclear. The CDR3 is 13 residues long. Trimming removed 2 bases at V and 5 bases at J, with 10 bases between. From germline, CDR1 is GTSNPN and CDR2 SVGIG (reference sequence). In DNA, the CDR3 is TGTGCCTGGAGTCAGGCGAACGATCAGCCCCAGCATTTT. It yields the protein CAWSQANDQPQHF.

The chain couples TRBV4-1 to TRBJ2-2, with 10 bases fitting TRBD1. Germline CDR1 is MGHRA and CDR2 is YSYEKL. There are 16 residues in the CDR3. Trimming took 3 bases from V and 1 from J; bases not matched to a gene: 2. DNA for the CDR3: TGCGCCAGCAGCCACCGGGACAGGGGGAACACCGGGGAGCTGTTTTTT. Translating gives CASSHRDRGNTGELFF.

The chain combines TRBV4-3 with TRBJ1-2; D is ambiguous. From germline, CDR1 is LGHNA and CDR2 YSLEER. The CDR3 consists of 15 residues. Trimming stripped 1 base from V and 5 bases from J, with 14 bases between. CDR3 nucleotides: TGCGCCAGCAGCCAAGGGGCGGGCCCTACTTATGGCTACACCTTC. Protein sequence: CASSQGAGPTYGYTF.

This clone was counted between two and nine times. The chain couples TRBV5-6 to TRBJ1-1, with D perhaps TRBD1 (5 bases). CDR1 is SGHDT and CDR2 is YYEEEE in the germline V gene. V was clipped by 3 bases and J by 5 bases, with 17 bases between them. There are 15 residues in the CDR3. CDR3 residues: CASSSPGRGGTEAFF. CDR3 nucleotide sequence: TGTGCCAGCAGCTCGCCGGGGAGGGGAGGGACTGAAGCTTTCTTT.

The J gene is TRBJ1-1, the V gene TRBV29-1; 8 bases map to TRBD1. The V and J ends lost 5 bases and 1 base, in that order; junction bases with no gene match: 6. This CDR3 has 14 amino acids. The germline V gene encodes CDR1 SQVTM and CDR2 ANQGSEA. CDR3: CSVHGQGGNTEAFF. In nucleotides, the CDR3 is TGCAGCGTTCACGGACAGGGAGGGAACACTGAAGCTTTCTTT.

CDR3 region: CASSQPPGEQYF. The CDR3 DNA reads TGCGCCAGCAGCCAGCCCCCGGGGGAGCAGTACTTC. The chain recombines TRBV4-1 with TRBJ2-7, with D possibly being TRBD2 (5 bases). In germline, CDR1 is MGHRA, CDR2 YSYEKL. This CDR3 is built from 12 residues. Trimming stripped 3 bases from V and 7 bases from J, with 10 bases between.